Here is one T cell receptor beta chain with its context. What it recognizes is unknown. This table comes from immunoSEQ multiplex PCR, and its TCRdb copy is limited to in-frame clones, with some not included. The sample lists thousands of clones, about 95% occurring once. Preterm samples came from extremely preterm deliveries at about 23-28 weeks. Excluded: fetal demise, active maternal HSV, known maternal HIV. Sorted cells: live naive CD8+ T cells, CD45RA+CCR7+, Annexin V-negative. These data originate in a study of naive CD8 T cells in extremely preterm neonates. V was pared by 0 bases and J by 2 bases, with 12 bases between. The CDR3 is 15 residues long. Germline lookup yields CDR1 SGDLS and CDR2 YYNGEE. Study conclusions and caveats: Compared with older groups, preterm CDR3s were shorter, with fewer N additions and less trimming.

The specimen sequenced was naive CD8+ T cells from cord blood. The gene calls are TRBV9 and TRBJ2-7, with TRBD2 as a possible D gene (7 bases). This clonotype was obtained from a boy who was born preterm. Here the CDR3 DNA reads TGTGCCAGCAGCGTAGCCGGGGGGCCGACCTACGAGCAGTACTTC. Amino acids: CASSVAGGPTYEQYF. Variable domain in full (rest from reference TRBV9 and TRBJ2-7): DSGVTQTPKHLITATGQRVTLRCSPRSGDLSVYWYQQSLDQGLQFLIQYYNGEERAKGNILERFSAQQFPDLHSELNLSSLELGDSALYFCASSVAGGPTYEQYFGPGTRLTVT.